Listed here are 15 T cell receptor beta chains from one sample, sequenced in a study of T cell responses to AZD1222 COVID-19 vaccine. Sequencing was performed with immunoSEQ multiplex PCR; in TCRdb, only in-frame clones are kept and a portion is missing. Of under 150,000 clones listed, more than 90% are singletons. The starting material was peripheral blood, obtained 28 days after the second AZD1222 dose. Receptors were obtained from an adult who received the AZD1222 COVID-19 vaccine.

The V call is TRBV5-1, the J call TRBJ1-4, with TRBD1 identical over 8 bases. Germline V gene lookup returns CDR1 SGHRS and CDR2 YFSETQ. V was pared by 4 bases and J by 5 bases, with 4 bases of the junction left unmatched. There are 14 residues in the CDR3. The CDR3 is CASSPGQGNEKLFF. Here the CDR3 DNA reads TGCGCCAGCAGCCCCGGACAGGGAAATGAAAAACTGTTTTTT.

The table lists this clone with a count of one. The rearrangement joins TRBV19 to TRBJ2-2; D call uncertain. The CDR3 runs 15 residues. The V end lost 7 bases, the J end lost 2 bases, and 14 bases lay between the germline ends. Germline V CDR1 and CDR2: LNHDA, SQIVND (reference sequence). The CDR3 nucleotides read TGTGCCAGTACCCACGCTGGAGCCAACACCGGGGAGCTGTTTTTT. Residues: CASTHAGANTGELFF.

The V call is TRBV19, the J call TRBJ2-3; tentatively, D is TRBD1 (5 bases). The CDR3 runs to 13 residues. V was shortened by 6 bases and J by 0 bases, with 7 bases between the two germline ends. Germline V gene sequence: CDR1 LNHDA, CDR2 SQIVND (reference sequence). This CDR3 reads CASRTGSTDTQYF. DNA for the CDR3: TGTGCCAGTAGAACAGGCAGCACAGATACGCAGTATTTT.

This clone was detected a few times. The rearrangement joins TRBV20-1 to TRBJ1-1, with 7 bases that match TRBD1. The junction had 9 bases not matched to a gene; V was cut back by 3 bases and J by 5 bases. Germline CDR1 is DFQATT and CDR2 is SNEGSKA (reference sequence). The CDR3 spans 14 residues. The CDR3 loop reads CSASDREAGTEAFF. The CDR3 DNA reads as TGCAGTGCTAGTGACAGGGAGGCCGGGACTGAAGCTTTCTTT.

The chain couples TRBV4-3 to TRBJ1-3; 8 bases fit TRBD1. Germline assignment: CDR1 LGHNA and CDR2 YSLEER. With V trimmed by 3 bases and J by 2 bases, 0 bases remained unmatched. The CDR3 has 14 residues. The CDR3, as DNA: TGCGCCAGCAGCCAGACAGGGGCTGGAAACACCATATATTTT. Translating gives CASSQTGAGNTIYF.

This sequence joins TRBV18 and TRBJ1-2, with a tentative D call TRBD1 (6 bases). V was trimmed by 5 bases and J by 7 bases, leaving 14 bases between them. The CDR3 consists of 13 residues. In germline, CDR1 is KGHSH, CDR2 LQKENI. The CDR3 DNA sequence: TGTGCCAGCTCATCGGACAGTGGGTCTGGCTACACCTTC. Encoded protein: CASSSDSGSGYTF.

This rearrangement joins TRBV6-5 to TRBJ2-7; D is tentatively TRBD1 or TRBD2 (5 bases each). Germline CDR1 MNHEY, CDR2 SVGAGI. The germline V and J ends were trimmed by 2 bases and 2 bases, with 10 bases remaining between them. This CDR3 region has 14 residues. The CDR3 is CASSYARGAYEQYF. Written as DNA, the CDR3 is TGTGCCAGCAGTTACGCGAGGGGCGCCTACGAGCAGTACTTC.

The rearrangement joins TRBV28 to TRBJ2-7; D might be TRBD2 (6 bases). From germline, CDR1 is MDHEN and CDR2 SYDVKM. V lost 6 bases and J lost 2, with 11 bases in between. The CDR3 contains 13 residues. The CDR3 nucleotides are TGTGCCAGCAGACTAGCTGGTGCCTACGAGCAGTACTTC. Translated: CASRLAGAYEQYF.

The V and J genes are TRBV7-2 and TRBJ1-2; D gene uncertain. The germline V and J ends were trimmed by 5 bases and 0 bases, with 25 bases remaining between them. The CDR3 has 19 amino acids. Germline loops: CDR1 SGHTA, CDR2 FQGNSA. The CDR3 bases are TGTGCCAGCAGCGTTTACGGCCAATCGTCAGAATATACTAACTATGGCTACACCTTC. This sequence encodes CASSVYGQSSEYTNYGYTF.

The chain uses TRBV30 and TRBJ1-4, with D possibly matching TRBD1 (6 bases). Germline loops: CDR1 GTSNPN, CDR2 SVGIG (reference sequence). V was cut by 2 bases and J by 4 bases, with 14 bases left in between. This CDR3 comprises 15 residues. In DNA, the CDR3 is TGTGCCTGGAGTCTCCAGACAGGAGTTAATGAAAAACTGTTTTTT. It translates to CAWSLQTGVNEKLFF.

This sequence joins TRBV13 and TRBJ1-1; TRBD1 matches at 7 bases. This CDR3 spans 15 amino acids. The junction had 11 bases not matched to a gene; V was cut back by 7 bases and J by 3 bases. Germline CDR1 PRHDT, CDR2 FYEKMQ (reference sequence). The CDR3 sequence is CASKSRQGWDTEAFF. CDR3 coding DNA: TGTGCCAGCAAATCAAGACAGGGTTGGGACACTGAAGCTTTCTTT.

The CDR3 DNA follows: TGTGCCAGCAGTGAACAAGGACAGGAGGCAGATACGCAGTATTTT. It specifies CASSEQGQEADTQYF. The chain employs TRBV25-1 and TRBJ2-3; 7 positions agree with TRBD1. The ends lost 2 bases at V and 4 bases at J; junction bases unmatched: 6. The CDR3 length is 15 residues. Germline assignment: CDR1 MGHDK and CDR2 SYGVNS.

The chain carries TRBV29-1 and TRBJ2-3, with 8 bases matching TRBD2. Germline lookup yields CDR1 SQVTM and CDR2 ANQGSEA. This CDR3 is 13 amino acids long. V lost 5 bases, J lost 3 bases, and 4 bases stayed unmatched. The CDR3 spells CSVISGATDTQYF. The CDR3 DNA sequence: TGCAGCGTTATTAGCGGGGCAACAGATACGCAGTATTTT.

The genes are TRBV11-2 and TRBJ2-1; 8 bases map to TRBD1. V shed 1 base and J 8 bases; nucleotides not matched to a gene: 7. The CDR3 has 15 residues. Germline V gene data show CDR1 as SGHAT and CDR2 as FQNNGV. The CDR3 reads CASSLGADRAYEQFF. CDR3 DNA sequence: TGTGCCAGCAGCTTAGGCGCGGACAGGGCCTATGAGCAGTTCTTC.

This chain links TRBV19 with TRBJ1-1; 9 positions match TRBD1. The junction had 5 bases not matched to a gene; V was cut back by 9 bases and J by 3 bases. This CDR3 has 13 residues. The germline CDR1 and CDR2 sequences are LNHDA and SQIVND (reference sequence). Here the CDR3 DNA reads TGTGCCAGCACGGGACAGGGTCACACTGAAGCTTTCTTT. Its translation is CASTGQGHTEAFF.